Listed below are T cell receptor beta chains from one sample, sequenced in a study of brain T cells in children with intractable seizures. The method was immunoSEQ multiplex PCR; TCRdb's version includes in-frame clones alone and lacks a portion of them. In the table there are hundreds of thousands of clones, over 90% of which are singletons. The specimen comprised peripheral blood, sampled around 5 months after surgery. These receptors were taken from a boy in the first two years of life with tuberous sclerosis and intractable seizures. CDR3s include the opening cysteine and the closing phenylalanine or tryptophan. Fields, in order: CDR3 protein, V gene, J gene.

CDR3: CASSLAGNTGELFF
V: TRBV5-1
J: TRBJ2-2

CDR3: CASRGDGETQYF
V: TRBV2
J: TRBJ2-5

CDR3: CASSQDSGANVLTF
V: TRBV4-1
J: TRBJ2-6

CDR3: CASSPRLSIRFIAKNIQYF
V: TRBV6-6
J: TRBJ2-4

CDR3: CASSNRGDTEAFF
V: TRBV2
J: TRBJ1-1

CDR3: CASTARDSPSEQYF
V: TRBV6-4
J: TRBJ2-7

CDR3: CASSGPGVSGNTIYF
V: TRBV6-6
J: TRBJ1-3

CDR3: CASSQPLIPLSLYNSPLHF
V: TRBV4-1
J: TRBJ1-6

CDR3: CASSISLRGWIYGYTF
V: TRBV19
J: TRBJ1-2

CDR3: CASSLSARPYEQYF
V: TRBV27
J: TRBJ2-7

CDR3: CASSILDSTYEQYF
V: TRBV19
J: TRBJ2-7

CDR3: CASSPRGQGLEQYF
V: TRBV27
J: TRBJ2-7

CDR3: CASSFRGSSGNTIYF
V: TRBV5-6
J: TRBJ1-3

CDR3: CASSVEWDREYEQYF
V: TRBV9
J: TRBJ2-7

CDR3: CASSPEQGGRTEAFF
V: TRBV18
J: TRBJ1-1

CDR3: CASSTSANTEAFF
V: TRBV5-1
J: TRBJ1-1

CDR3: CATSDLDSYEQYF
V: TRBV24-1
J: TRBJ2-7

CDR3: CASSPIPLAGNEQYF
V: TRBV5-4
J: TRBJ2-7

CDR3: CASSGLRTANTEAFF
V: TRBV2
J: TRBJ1-1

CDR3: CASSSLAGADTDTQYF
V: TRBV5-4
J: TRBJ2-3

CDR3: CASSISGRAAYNEQFF
V: TRBV6-4
J: TRBJ2-1

CDR3: CAWSVGYSNQPQHF
V: TRBV30
J: TRBJ1-5

CDR3: CASSRGLDRPNTGELFF
V: TRBV5-8
J: TRBJ2-2

CDR3: CASSSMVTGELFF
V: TRBV7-3
J: TRBJ2-2

CDR3: CAWRQGVNTEAFF
V: TRBV30
J: TRBJ1-1

CDR3: CASSSSGWSYNEQFF
V: TRBV11-2
J: TRBJ2-1

CDR3: CASSHSTGTGVYGYTF
V: TRBV7-9
J: TRBJ1-2

CDR3: CASSGRAGTEAFF
V: TRBV7-3
J: TRBJ1-1